This TCR beta chain was captured by sequencing in a study of shared clonotypes between healthy human individuals. Study overall: CD4 naive and CD4 memory each took three plates per donor, while CD8 naive took two and CD8 memory one. Notes on the study in general: The study found lower generation probabilities in non-shared clonotypes than in those shared by all four donors. Although depth was large, rarefaction showed that sequencing of the sorted subsets was incomplete.

The CDR3 totals 16 residues. Germline-derived CDR1 and CDR2 are SGHDT and YYEEEE. With V trimmed by 4 bases and J by 5 bases, 7 bases remained unmatched. It was CD45RO-negative cells, positively selected for CCR7, that made up naive CD8 cells, with terminally differentiated effector memory CD45RA+ cells excluded. Assay: immunoSEQ multiplex PCR; the TCRdb copy retains only in-frame clones and omits some. The sample lists roughly 570,000 clones; roughly 98% were seen once. Concerning this clone: Its antigen is unknown.

The sequenced material came from naive CD8+ T cells sorted from blood. The source of this sequence is a man in his thirties or forties in good health. The chain uses TRBV5-6 and TRBJ2-2; 11 positions match TRBD1. CDR3 loop: CASSRDRGYVTGELFF. CDR3 sequence (DNA): TGTGCCAGCAGCCGGGACAGGGGGTATGTTACCGGGGAGCTGTTTTTT.